Sequencing of this TCR beta chain was carried out in a study of cytomegalovirus exposure and HLA in healthy donors (dated 2017 in TCRdb). Notes on the research overall: According to an earlier analysis of several hundred of the donors, about 170 million T cells yielded 95 million to 140 million unique TCR beta sequences and about 300 Gb of sequence data. Around 300 gigabases of sequencing data and around 87 million unique TCR sequences were included in an early release covering around 650 HLA-typed donors. The genetic ancestry cluster associated with self-reported Caucasian donors included 81% of the roughly 400 genotyped donors. The aim of the study was to test whether cataloging public T cell receptors could identify signatures of past pathogen exposure. The T cell repertoires of under 700 subjects were profiled by immunosequencing and related to cytomegalovirus serostatus. Along with the roughly 610-subject first cohort, a separate validation cohort of 120 different subjects was used. To predict cytomegalovirus infection status, the study combined high-throughput TCR immunosequencing, statistical association of individual TCRs with disease status, and machine learning. In a later analysis, previously published TCR beta repertoires from 550 to 700 donors were re-analyzed and high-resolution HLA genotyping was added so that TCR occurrence patterns could be studied. Rather than drawing on any new phenotypic data, the later analysis identified candidate immune exposures from TCR beta sequences and the way those sequences occurred across donors. An earlier analysis of fewer than 700 of the donors applied high-throughput TCR beta sequencing to assess whether each TCR beta V gene segment acted as functional or pseudogenic. Donor age, sex, ethnicity and CMV serostatus were compiled alongside the repertoire data. In a later genetic analysis, genome-wide SNP genotypes for about 55% of the roughly 700 donors were used, and that subset was treated as a discovery cohort. Every repertoire in the discovery cohort had been generated on one and the same sequencing platform. HLA typing included class I and class II loci at four-digit resolution. Typing coverage differed by locus: A, B, C, DRB1 and DQB1 were typed in roughly 620-640 donors, DQA1 in 522, DPA1 in some 600, and DPB1 in 450 to 480. Roughly 5 DR-DQ haplotypes were treated as single units for association and clustering because of strong linkage in the cohort. Across approximately 400 genotyped donors of the cohort, an average of roughly 200,000 unique TCR beta nucleotide sequences per donor were sequenced, and approximately 17% of those sequences were non-productive.

The study at large found these results: Three of the identified cytomegalovirus-associated TCR beta chains were confirmed in vitro to be specific for cytomegalovirus antigens. A total of 150 or so TCR beta chains were listed by the study as associated with cytomegalovirus. At a false discovery rate of 0.05, a later analysis linked around 15,000 TCR beta sequences to specific HLA alleles. According to a later genetic analysis, donors in an Asian-associated ancestry cluster had fewer N-insertions in productive TCRs than the approximately 610-donor mean. Presence/absence analyses assumed roughly uniform sequencing depth across donors, an assumption that may not hold. For the cohort, immune exposure information was limited to CMV serostatus. In a later genetic analysis, a missense DCLRE1C variant was associated with V-gene and J-gene trimming of TCR beta chains, and the association was replicated in an independent cohort. An earlier analysis of several hundred of the donors showed that most TCR beta V segments appeared in productive rearrangements either about 87% or about 30% of the time, which broadly matched IMGT annotations. The 87-base-pair reads could not distinguish some IMGT-functional V segments, including TRBV6-2 and TRBV6-3, so those segments were excluded. According to a later analysis, most CMV-associated TCR beta chains appeared to be HLA-restricted, and the HLA associations seemed to be driven largely by CMV exposure. Because some donors lacked HLA typing at each locus, the association tests relied only on the typed subset. Only TCR beta chains were sequenced in this cohort, and the absence of alpha or paired-chain data limited detectable features. The classifier was reported to diagnose cytomegalovirus status with high specificity and sensitivity in both the original cohort and the validation cohort. In a later analysis, HLA-associated TCR beta chains showed more clonal expansion and lower generation probabilities than non-associated chains that were equally common. In a later analysis, several top co-occurrence clusters were reported to appear linked to parvovirus B19, influenza, CMV and Epstein-Barr virus. In a later analysis, TCR association rates were found to vary across HLA loci, with the most associated TCRs seen for DRB1 alleles and the fewest for HLA-C alleles. Because counts were too low, about 18 rarely observed V segments, including chromosome 9 orphons, were left out of the earlier analysis of a few hundred of the donors. Across donors, most TCR sequences were observed very rarely, whereas some public TCRs were present in many individuals. The authors suggested that the approach could potentially be generalized to other disease states and immunological phenotypes. Correlated functional status among segregating V segments might reflect linkage disequilibrium, but an unknown experimental factor could not be ruled out. A further reported finding was that TCR beta sequences accurately predicted the HLA-A and HLA-B alleles for most subjects in the first cohort. Strong co-occurrence of HLA alleles, especially DR and DQ, made assigning TCR associations to individual alleles difficult. A group of highly shared sequence variants was considered likely to be a technical artifact of the sequencing pipeline.

The library was made by the immunoSEQ multiplex PCR assay. For the multiplex PCR, a mixture combining 60 forward primers for TCR Vbeta segments and 13 reverse primers for TCR Jbeta segments was used. A multiplex PCR assay on genomic DNA amplified the CDR3 region of rearranged TCR beta genes. The amplified TCR beta libraries were sequenced on the Illumina HiSeq System as 87-base-pair reads. The study's processing was this. In a later analysis, around 80 million unique TCR beta chains were counted across the roughly 670 repertoires, and roughly 10 million of these chains were shared by at least two donors. To remove PCR and sequencing errors, raw reads were error-corrected and collapsed into unique sequences using a nearest-neighbor algorithm that merged closely related sequences. V, D and J gene segments were assigned by aligning CDR3 sequences to IMGT reference sequences. For a sequence to be retained, a match of at least six nucleotides was required to both a V gene segment and a J gene segment. A rearrangement was called productive if the CDR3 had no stop codons and remained in frame with V and J, and every other rearrangement was called non-productive. Following IMGT convention, CDR3 was defined as the stretch from the second conserved V-encoded cysteine to the conserved J-encoded phenylalanine. The earlier analysis of some 600 of the donors excluded sequences that lacked an unambiguous match to a single V gene segment. In an earlier analysis of a few hundred of the donors, V segments were called functional above 56.7% productive rearrangements and were called segregating when the between-donor standard deviation exceeded 5%. A statistical classification framework was developed to diagnose cytomegalovirus status using the catalog of TCR beta chain sequences. In a later analysis, V and J genes were assigned by comparing TCR nucleotide sequences against IMGT/GENE-DB human TR gene sequences. A later analysis assigned CDR3 sequences and most-parsimonious VDJ recombination scenarios with the TCRdist pipeline. In a later analysis, each TCR beta chain was defined by its CDR3 amino acid sequence together with its V-gene family, and reads without a unique V-gene family were excluded. To address suspected cross-contamination and a sequencing artifact, a later analysis removed 592 highly shared, low-generation-probability nucleotide sequences. A later analysis calculated a clonal expansion index for each public chain from normalized within-repertoire ranks of inferred template counts. A later analysis computed generation probabilities with a VDJ recombination model fitted to out-of-frame rearrangements, and checked the results against IGoR. In a later analysis, TCR-TCR, TCR-HLA and TCR-CMV co-occurrence was scored with hypergeometric tests, and a repertoire-size bias correction was applied to TCR pairs. In a later analysis, false discovery rates were estimated by permuting HLA or CMV assignments 20 times. In a later analysis, co-occurring TCRs were grouped using DBSCAN, with TCRdist sequence similarity added in when clustering inside HLA-allele-positive subsets. Repertoires with fewer than 30,000 or more than 120,000 public chains, plus five repertoires with anomalous nucleotide sharing, were excluded from co-occurrence clustering. The source is immuneACCESS, and TCRdb retained only in-frame sequences with V and J called. Part of the clones is not carried over; for the studies checked, unresolved V genes explain less than half of this, and the remainder is unexplained. The DNA gave D and trimming, while V, J and clone size come from that table. The table for this sample lists some 120,000 clones; approximately 80% of them were counted only once. The ten largest clones represent more than 0.7% of the sample.

As to this clone: The clone's antigen remains unknown. The sample holds no much larger clone one base away, and base qualities are not on file.

The cohort comprised fewer than 750 healthy bone marrow donors. All cohort members were sampled while nominally healthy, although unrecorded immune exposures were likely present. The donor tested CMV seronegative, placing the donor among the 350 or so seronegative members of the cohort. A peripheral blood sample was provided by each donor, and peripheral blood mononuclear cells were used for TCR beta sequencing. The Qiagen DNeasy Blood Extraction Kit was used to extract genomic DNA from the blood cell samples. From the cysteine up to the phenylalanine, the CDR3 has a length of 12 residues. Kept here is only the CDR3 DNA, which spans 36 bases and is read in frame from base 1. The germline V gene (reference sequence) specifies MNHNY as CDR1 and SVGAGI as CDR2. V is cut by 4 bases and J by 5 bases, and the space between the germline ends is 5 bases.

The sequencing sample was made of PBMCs. Recombination connected TRBV6-6 to TRBJ2-2; the D gene is perhaps TRBD2, on 5 matching bases. The clonotype was recovered from a woman in her twenties or thirties in good health and CMV-seronegative. At the DNA level, the sequence is TGTGCCAGCAGTTCGGGAACCGGGGAGCTGTTTTTT. Translated, it reads CASSSGTGELFF.